This T cell receptor beta chain comes out of a study of blood T cell repertoires in COVID-19. The CDR3 loop spans 15 amino acids. The germline gives CDR1 MDHEN, CDR2 SYDVKM. With 5 bases clipped from V and 7 bases from J, the junction kept 9 bases outside the gene matches. Data came from immunoSEQ multiplex PCR; TCRdb stores just in-frame clones and leaves some out. The data hold a few hundred thousand clones, with around four fifths observed a single time. This chain links TRBV28 with TRBJ1-3; 9 nucleotides align to TRBD1. This clonotype was sampled from a woman between 50 and 59 years old with acute or convalescent COVID-19. Sequences were obtained from peripheral blood. The CDR3 DNA reads TGTGCCAGCAGTGGCCCCGGGACAGGGAGTAACACCATATATTTT. The encoded protein is CASSGPGTGSNTIYF.